What follows are 20 T cell receptor beta chains derived from one specimen sequenced in a study of monozygotic twins with inflammatory bowel disease. With the 5' RACE reads reprocessed, TCRdb shows one record per CDR3 protein and no DNA. The sample totals fewer than 400,000 distinct CDR3 sequences. What was sequenced was blood. The receptor source for this set is a human donor with ulcerative colitis or Crohn's disease, or a healthy co-twin of an affected twin (not recorded which).

The chain couples TRBV3-1 to TRBJ2-1; the TCRdb call, TRBD2, lacks DNA for checking. CDR3 length: 16 residues. Germline V CDR1 and CDR2: LGHDT, YNNKEL (reference sequence). CDR3 sequence reads: CASSPSAGGPVNEQFF.

The chain combines TRBV7-9 with TRBJ2-1. CDR3 size: 12 residues. Germline lookup yields CDR1 SEHNR and CDR2 FQNEAQ (reference sequence). This CDR3 reads CASGLAGNEQFF.

The V gene is TRBV7-9, the J gene TRBJ1-2. The CDR3 runs 11 residues. From germline, CDR1 is SEHNR and CDR2 FQNEAQ (reference sequence). The CDR3 loop is CASTLLVGYTF.

This chain uses TRBV28 with TRBJ2-3; with no DNA, the TCRdb D assignment of TRBD1 cannot be verified. Germline V CDR1 and CDR2: MDHEN, SYDVKM. The CDR3 consists of 13 residues. CDR3 amino acids: CASSFRGRDTQYF.

This rearrangement joins TRBV20-1 to TRBJ2-7. CDR3 length: 13 amino acids. Germline assignment: CDR1 DFQATT and CDR2 SNEGSKA (reference sequence). CDR3: CSARDNIAYEQYF.

This chain links TRBV5-1 with TRBJ2-4. CDR1 SGHRS and CDR2 YFSETQ come from the germline V gene. The CDR3 is 15 amino acids. The CDR3 spells CASSLGRVAKNVQYF.

The gene calls are TRBV21-1 and TRBJ2-6; TCRdb calls TRBD2, which cannot be checked without DNA. TRBV21-1 is listed as a pseudogene. The length of the CDR3 is 18 residues. The chain's CDR3 is CAGPGPADKSSGANVLTF.

The chain has TRBV19 and TRBJ2-7; as DNA is missing, the TRBD1 call by TCRdb cannot be tested. The length of the CDR3 is 15 residues. CDR1 is LNHDA and CDR2 is SQIVND in the germline V gene (reference sequence). CDR3 residues: CASSIALTGMGEQYF. The full variable domain, with the rest looked up from reference TRBV19 and TRBJ2-7, is DGGITQSPKYLFRKEGQNVTLSCEQNLNHDAMYWYRQDPGQGLRLIYYSQIVNDFQKGDIAEGYSVSREKKESFPLTVTSAQKNPTAFYLCASSIALTGMGEQYFGPGTRLTVT.

The chain recombines TRBV7-7 with TRBJ2-1; TCRdb reports TRBD2, a call that lacks DNA to check it against. The germline V gene has CDR1 SSHAT and CDR2 FNYEAQ (reference sequence). CDR3 length: 16 residues. CDR3 in amino acids: CASSLGTSGSMDEQFF.

J is TRBJ2-7 and V is TRBV20-1; the TRBD2 assignment by TCRdb is unverifiable without DNA. The CDR3 has 14 amino acids. Germline lookup yields CDR1 DFQATT and CDR2 SNEGSKA (reference sequence). The CDR3 loop is CSAQSGRTSYEQYF.

The V gene is TRBV7-2, the J gene TRBJ1-5; TCRdb proposes TRBD1, but this gene call is untestable without DNA. CDR3 length equals 16 residues. Germline lookup yields CDR1 SGHTA and CDR2 FQGNSA. Here the CDR3 reads CASSPRQGSGNQPQHF.

This sequence joins TRBV6-2 or TRBV6-3 and TRBJ2-7. The CDR3 runs to 17 residues. The germline CDR1 and CDR2 sequences are MNHEY and SVGEGT. This CDR3 is CASTHLWQPQISYEQYF.

The rearrangement joins TRBV4-3 to TRBJ2-2; there is no DNA to check the TCRdb D call of TRBD2. The CDR3 has 15 amino acids. Germline V lookup: CDR1 LGHNA, CDR2 YSLEER. The CDR3 loop is CASSQASGNTGELFF.

The chain's CDR3 is CASSTRDSPREYLAQHF. The V and J genes are TRBV7-2 and TRBJ1-5; with no DNA, the TCRdb D assignment of TRBD1 cannot be verified. The CDR3 contains 17 residues. CDR1 SGHTA and CDR2 FQGNSA come from the germline V gene.

This chain connects TRBV12-3 or TRBV12-4 to TRBJ2-7. This CDR3 has 14 residues. The CDR3 sequence: CASSLAGSSYEQYF.

The rearrangement joins TRBV10-3 to TRBJ2-2. The CDR3 covers 13 residues. Germline lookup yields CDR1 ENHRY and CDR2 SYGVKD. The CDR3: CAISANHGGELFF.

The chain uses TRBV18 and TRBJ1-1. CDR1 is KGHSH and CDR2 is LQKENI in the germline V gene. This CDR3 region has 15 residues. The CDR3 sequence: CASSLTESMNTEAFF. Full variable domain (outside the CDR3, taken from reference TRBV18 and TRBJ1-1): NAGVMQNPRHLVRRRGQEARLRCSPMKGHSHVYWYRQLPEEGLKFMVYLQKENIIDESGMPKERFSAEFPKEGPSILRIQQVVRGDSAAYFCASSLTESMNTEAFFGQGTRLTVV.

CDR3 loop: CATSRDGRASYEQYF. The V gene is TRBV15, the J gene TRBJ2-7; TCRdb picks TRBD1, but there is no DNA to check that call. The germline CDR1 and CDR2 sequences are LNHNV and YYDKDF (reference sequence). This CDR3 contains 15 residues.

This chain connects TRBV7-2 to TRBJ2-1; no DNA is available, so the TRBD1 call from TCRdb remains unchecked. The CDR3 is 15 residues long. Germline loops: CDR1 SGHTA, CDR2 FQGNSA. CDR3 residues: CASSLSGGAFDEQFF. The variable domain in full, completed from reference TRBV7-2 and TRBJ2-1, reads GAGVSQSPSNKVTEKGKDVELRCDPISGHTALYWYRQSLGQGLEFLIYFQGNSAPDKSGLPSDRFSAERTGGSVSTLTIQRTQQEDSAVYLCASSLSGGAFDEQFFGPGTRLTVL.

The V and J genes are TRBV9 and TRBJ2-1; TCRdb's assignment of TRBD1 cannot be checked, as there is no DNA. CDR1 and CDR2 (germline): SGDLS, YYNGEE. The CDR3 consists of 16 residues. CDR3 amino acids: CASSVGGDSSYNEQFF.